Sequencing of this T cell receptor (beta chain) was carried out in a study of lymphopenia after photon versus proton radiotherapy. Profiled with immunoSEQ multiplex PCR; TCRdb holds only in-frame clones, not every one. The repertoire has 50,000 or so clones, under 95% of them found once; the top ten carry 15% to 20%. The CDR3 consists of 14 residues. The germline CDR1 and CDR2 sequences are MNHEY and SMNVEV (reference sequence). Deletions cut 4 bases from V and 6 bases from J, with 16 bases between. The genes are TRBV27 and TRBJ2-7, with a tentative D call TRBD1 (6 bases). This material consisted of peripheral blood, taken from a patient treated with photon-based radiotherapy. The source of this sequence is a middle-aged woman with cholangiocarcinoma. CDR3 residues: CASSSSPTGPEQYF. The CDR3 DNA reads TGTGCCAGCAGTTCAAGCCCAACAGGGCCCGAGCAGTACTTC.